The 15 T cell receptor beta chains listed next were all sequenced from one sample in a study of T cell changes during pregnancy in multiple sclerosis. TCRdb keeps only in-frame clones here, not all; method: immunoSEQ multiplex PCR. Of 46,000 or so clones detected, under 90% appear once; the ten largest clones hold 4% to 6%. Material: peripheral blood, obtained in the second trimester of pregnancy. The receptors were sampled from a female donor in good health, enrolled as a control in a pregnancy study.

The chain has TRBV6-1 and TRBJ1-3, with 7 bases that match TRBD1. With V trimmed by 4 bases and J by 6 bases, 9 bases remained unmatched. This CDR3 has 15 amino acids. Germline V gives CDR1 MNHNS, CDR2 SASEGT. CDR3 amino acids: CASSARQGKENTIYF. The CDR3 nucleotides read TGTGCCAGCAGTGCCCGACAGGGTAAAGAAAACACCATATATTTT.

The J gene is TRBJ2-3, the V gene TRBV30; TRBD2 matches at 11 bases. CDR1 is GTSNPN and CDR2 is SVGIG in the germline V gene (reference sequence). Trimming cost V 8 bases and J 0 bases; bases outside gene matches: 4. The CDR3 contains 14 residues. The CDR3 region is CAPGLAVSTDTQYF. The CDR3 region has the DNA TGTGCCCCGGGACTAGCGGTTAGCACAGATACGCAGTATTTT.

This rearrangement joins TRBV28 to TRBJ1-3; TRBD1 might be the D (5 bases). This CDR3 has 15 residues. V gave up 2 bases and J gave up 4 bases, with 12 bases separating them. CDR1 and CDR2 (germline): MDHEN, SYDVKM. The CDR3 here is CASSLAAGYGNTIYF. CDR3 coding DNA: TGTGCCAGCAGTTTAGCTGCAGGGTACGGAAACACCATATATTTT.

This chain's CDR3 is CARSLIDLNTEAFF. CDR3 DNA: TGTGCCAGAAGCTTAATAGACTTGAACACTGAAGCTTTCTTT. The chain combines TRBV5-3 with TRBJ1-1, with D unclear. TRBV5-3 is annotated as an ORF whose role is uncertain. Trimming took off 2 bases at V and 0 bases at J, with 8 bases between the two ends. This CDR3 spans 14 amino acids.

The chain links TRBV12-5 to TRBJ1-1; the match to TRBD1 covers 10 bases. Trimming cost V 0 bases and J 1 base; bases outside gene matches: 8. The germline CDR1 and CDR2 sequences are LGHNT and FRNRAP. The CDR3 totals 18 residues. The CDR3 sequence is CASGLVGGQGKSNTEAFF. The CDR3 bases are TGTGCTAGTGGTTTGGTAGGGGGACAGGGGAAGTCGAACACTGAAGCTTTCTTT.

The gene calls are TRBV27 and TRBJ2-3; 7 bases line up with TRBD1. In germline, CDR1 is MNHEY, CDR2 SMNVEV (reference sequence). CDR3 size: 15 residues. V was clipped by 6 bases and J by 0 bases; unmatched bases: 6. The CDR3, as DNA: TGTGCCAGCAGGGGGACAGTCGCTAGCACAGATACGCAGTATTTT. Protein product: CASRGTVASTDTQYF.

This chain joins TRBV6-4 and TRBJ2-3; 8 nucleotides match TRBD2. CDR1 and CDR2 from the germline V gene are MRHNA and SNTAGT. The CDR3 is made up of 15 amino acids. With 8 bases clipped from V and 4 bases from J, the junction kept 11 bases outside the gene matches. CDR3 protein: CASGQSGRSADTQYF. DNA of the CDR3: TGTGCCAGCGGGCAAAGCGGGAGAAGCGCAGATACGCAGTATTTT.

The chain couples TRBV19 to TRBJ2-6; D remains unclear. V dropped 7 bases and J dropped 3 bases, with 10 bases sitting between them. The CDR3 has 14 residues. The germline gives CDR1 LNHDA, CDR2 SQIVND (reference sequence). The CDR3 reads CASISVGGANVLTF. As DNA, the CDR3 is TGTGCCAGTATTTCAGTTGGTGGGGCCAACGTCCTGACTTTC.

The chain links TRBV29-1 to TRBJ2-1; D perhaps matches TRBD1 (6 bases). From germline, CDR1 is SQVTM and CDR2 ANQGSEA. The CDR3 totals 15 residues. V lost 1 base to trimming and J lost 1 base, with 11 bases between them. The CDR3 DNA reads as TGCAGCGTTGAAGGGGACACTATATCCTACAATGAGCAGTTCTTC. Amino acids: CSVEGDTISYNEQFF.

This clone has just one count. The CDR3 region has the DNA TGCGCCAGCAGCTCCGGGACTAGCGGGAGCAATGAGCAGTTCTTC. Translation gives CASSSGTSGSNEQFF. The J gene is TRBJ2-1, the V gene TRBV5-1; 14 bases line up with TRBD2. The germline V gene has CDR1 SGHRS and CDR2 YFSETQ. Trimming at V came to 3 bases and at J to 6 bases, leaving 2 bases not matched to a gene. CDR3 length: 15 residues. The full variable domain, rest sourced from reference TRBV5-1 and TRBJ2-1, is KAGVTQTPRYLIKTRGQQVTLSCSPISGHRSVSWYQQTPGQGLQFLFEYFSETQRNKGNFPGRFSGRQFSNSRSEMNVSTLELGDSALYLCASSSGTSGSNEQFFGPGTRLTVL.

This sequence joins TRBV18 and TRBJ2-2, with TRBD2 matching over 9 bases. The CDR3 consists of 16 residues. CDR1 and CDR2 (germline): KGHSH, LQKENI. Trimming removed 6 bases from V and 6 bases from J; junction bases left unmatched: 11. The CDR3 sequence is CASSRARTSVSGELFF. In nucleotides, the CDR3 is TGTGCCAGCTCCCGCGCCAGGACTAGCGTGTCCGGGGAGCTGTTTTTT. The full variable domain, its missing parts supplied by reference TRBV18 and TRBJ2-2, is NAGVMQNPRHLVRRRGQEARLRCSPMKGHSHVYWYRQLPEEGLKFMVYLQKENIIDESGMPKERFSAEFPKEGPSILRIQQVVRGDSAAYFCASSRARTSVSGELFFGEGSRLTVL.

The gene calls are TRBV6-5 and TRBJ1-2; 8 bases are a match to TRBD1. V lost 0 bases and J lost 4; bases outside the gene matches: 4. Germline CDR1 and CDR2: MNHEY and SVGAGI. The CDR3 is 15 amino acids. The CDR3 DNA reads TGTGCCAGCAGTTACTCCTCGACAGGGGCCTATGGCTACACCTTC. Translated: CASSYSSTGAYGYTF.

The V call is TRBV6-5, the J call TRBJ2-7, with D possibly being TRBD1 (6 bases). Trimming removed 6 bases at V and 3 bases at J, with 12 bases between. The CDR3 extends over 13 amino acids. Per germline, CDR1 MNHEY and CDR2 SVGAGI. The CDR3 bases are TGTGCCAGCAGCCTGGACAGAGACTACGAGCAGTACTTC. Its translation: CASSLDRDYEQYF.

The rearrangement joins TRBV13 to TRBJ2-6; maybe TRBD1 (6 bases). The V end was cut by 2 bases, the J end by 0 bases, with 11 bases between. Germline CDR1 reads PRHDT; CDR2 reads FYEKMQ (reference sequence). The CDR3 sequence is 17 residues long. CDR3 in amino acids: CASSLLTGSSGANVLTF. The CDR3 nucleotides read TGTGCCAGCAGCTTATTGACAGGAAGCTCTGGGGCCAACGTCCTGACTTTC.

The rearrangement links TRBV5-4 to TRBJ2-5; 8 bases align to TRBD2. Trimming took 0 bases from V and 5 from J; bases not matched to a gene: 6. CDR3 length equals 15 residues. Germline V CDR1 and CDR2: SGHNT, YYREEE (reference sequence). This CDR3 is CASSLAGGVGETQYF. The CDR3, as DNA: TGTGCCAGCAGCTTGGCCGGGGGGGTGGGGGAGACCCAGTACTTC.